Listed here are 3 T cell receptor beta chains from one sample, sequenced in a study of shared clonotypes between healthy human individuals. In the naive CD8 group, cells lacked CD45RO and were positively selected for CCR7, so terminally differentiated effector memory CD45RA+ cells were left out. Assay used: immunoSEQ multiplex PCR; TCRdb lists only in-frame clones, some missing. The sample has about 2,200,000 clones, approximately 94% seen once. Material for sequencing was naive CD8+ T cells from PBMCs. Receptors originate from a man between 18 and 35 years old in good health. Some clones in this sample may be carry-over from other donors' samples.

This clone was picked up one time. V gene TRBV6-1 combines with J gene TRBJ2-3; D gene unclear. Trimming cost V 2 bases and J 2 bases, with 23 bases left between them. The germline gives CDR1 MNHNS, CDR2 SASEGT. The CDR3 is 19 amino acids. The CDR3 protein is CASSELIGPTPEITDTQYF. The CDR3 nucleotides are TGTGCCAGCAGTGAACTAATTGGTCCTACCCCTGAAATCACAGATACGCAGTATTTT.

The rearrangement joins TRBV5-4 to TRBJ1-2, with D unresolved. This CDR3 has 16 amino acids. Germline V gene lookup returns CDR1 SGHNT and CDR2 YYREEE (reference sequence). V was trimmed by 2 bases and J by 5 bases, leaving 19 bases between them. In DNA, the CDR3 is TGTGCCAGCAGCTTAGCGGCGACCAGACTTTTGTATGGCTACACCTTC. This codes for CASSLAATRLLYGYTF.

Remarks on this clone: Additional DNA sequences in this sample encode the identical CDR3. The V gene is TRBV27, the J gene TRBJ2-7; TRBD2 matches 7 bases. This CDR3 is 14 amino acids long. Losses at the gene ends were 0 bases for V and 2 bases for J; bases not matched to a gene: 1. Per germline, CDR1 MNHEY and CDR2 SMNVEV (reference sequence). The CDR3 sequence is CASSLSSGAYEQYF. The CDR3 DNA reads as TGTGCCAGCAGTTTATCGAGCGGGGCCTACGAGCAGTACTTC.